These 12 T cell receptor beta chains originate from one sample sequenced in a study of blood T cell repertoires in COVID-19. Assay: immunoSEQ multiplex PCR; the TCRdb copy retains only in-frame clones and omits some. The sample has about 270,000 clones; under 90% are singletons. The specimen sequenced was PBMCs or T cells enriched from blood (not recorded which). The receptors originated from a man between 18 and 29 years old who had recovered from COVID-19.

The V call is TRBV6-5, the J call TRBJ2-5, with D unresolved. This CDR3 is built from 13 residues. The germline V gene encodes CDR1 MNHEY and CDR2 SVGAGI. V shed 4 bases and J shed 2 bases, with 8 bases lying between them. CDR3 loop: CASSFTVQETQYF. Here the CDR3 DNA reads TGTGCCAGCAGTTTCACAGTACAAGAGACCCAGTACTTC.

V gene TRBV11-3 combines with J gene TRBJ2-1, with a tentative D call TRBD2 (6 bases). The CDR3 covers 15 residues. V dropped 4 bases and J dropped 0 bases, with 10 bases sitting between them. Looked up from germline, CDR1 is SGHNT and CDR2 is YENEEA. CDR3 bases: TGTGCCAGCAGCTGGGACTGGACCTCCTACAATGAGCAGTTCTTC. Translation gives CASSWDWTSYNEQFF.

The CDR3 DNA reads as TGTGCCAGTAGTCTACCTAGGATTTCCTACAATGAGCAGTTCTTC. Protein product: CASSLPRISYNEQFF. The V gene is TRBV19, the J gene TRBJ2-1; D is unclear. V was clipped by 5 bases and J by 1 base, with 12 bases between them. CDR1 LNHDA and CDR2 SQIVND come from the germline V gene (reference sequence). This CDR3 comprises 15 residues.

The chain couples TRBV10-2 to TRBJ1-2; unclear D gene. Germline CDR1 WSHSY, CDR2 SAAADI. CDR3 length equals 12 residues. Between the trimmed V and J ends, which lost 2 bases and 8 bases, there was a span of 9 bases. In nucleotides, the CDR3 is TGCGCCAGCAGTGAGACTAACCCCGGCTACACCTTC. Translating it yields CASSETNPGYTF.

The V call is TRBV2, the J call TRBJ2-3; TRBD1 agrees at 7 bases. The CDR3 extends over 14 amino acids. V shed 8 bases, J shed 5 bases, and the junction held 10 bases outside the gene matches. Germline CDR1 and CDR2: SNHLY and FYNNEI. The CDR3 loop reads CASHRGQRGDTQYF. The DNA for the CDR3 is TGTGCCAGCCACAGGGGACAAAGGGGAGATACGCAGTATTTT.

The chain links TRBV12-3 or TRBV12-4 to TRBJ2-4; D is unresolved. This CDR3 has 12 amino acids. V shed 7 bases and J shed 0 bases, with 4 bases lying between them. CDR3 region: CASIVAKNIQYF. For the CDR3, the DNA is TGTGCCAGCATAGTAGCCAAAAACATTCAGTACTTC.

CDR3 in DNA: TGTGCCACCAGTGACCATACCGGGACTAGCGGGAGTCCCACCCTCTACAATGAGCAGTTCTTC. It yields the protein CATSDHTGTSGSPTLYNEQFF. The V call is TRBV24-1, the J call TRBJ2-1; 14 bases fit TRBD2. J gave up 3 bases and V 4 bases, and 16 bases lay outside the gene matches. The CDR3 loop spans 21 amino acids. The germline V gene has CDR1 KGHDR and CDR2 SFDVKD.

The genes are TRBV30 and TRBJ2-6; D is ambiguous. V was clipped by 4 bases and J by 2 bases, with 3 bases between them. The CDR3 spans 12 residues. CDR1 GTSNPN and CDR2 SVGIG come from the germline V gene (reference sequence). Here the CDR3 DNA reads TGTGCCTGGACAGCTGGGGCCAACGTCCTGACTTTC. This encodes CAWTAGANVLTF.

A single count supports this clone. The rearrangement links TRBV19 to TRBJ2-1; D is possibly TRBD2 (6 bases). CDR3 length equals 15 residues. CDR1 and CDR2 (germline): LNHDA, SQIVND (reference sequence). Between the trimmed V and J ends, which lost 1 base and 8 bases, there was a span of 15 bases. The CDR3 sequence: CASSIAIEGEDEQFF. The CDR3, as DNA: TGTGCCAGTAGTATAGCCATTGAAGGGGAGGATGAGCAGTTCTTC. The whole variable domain, remainder taken from reference TRBV19 and TRBJ2-1, is DGGITQSPKYLFRKEGQNVTLSCEQNLNHDAMYWYRQDPGQGLRLIYYSQIVNDFQKGDIAEGYSVSREKKESFPLTVTSAQKNPTAFYLCASSIAIEGEDEQFFGPGTRLTVL.

This sequence joins TRBV13 and TRBJ2-1; the match to TRBD1 covers 8 bases. The V gene end was trimmed by 5 bases and the J gene end by 4 bases; junction bases not matched to a gene: 7. Germline loops: CDR1 PRHDT, CDR2 FYEKMQ (reference sequence). The CDR3 runs to 15 residues. In nucleotides, the CDR3 is TGTGCCAGCAGCGCGCAGGGGGCTGGGTACAATGAGCAGTTCTTC. It encodes CASSAQGAGYNEQFF. Full variable domain (rest looked up from reference TRBV13 and TRBJ2-1): AAGVIQSPRHLIKEKRETATLKCYPIPRHDTVYWYQQGPGQDPQFLISFYEKMQSDKGSIPDRFSAQQFSDYHSELNMSSLELGDSALYFCASSAQGAGYNEQFFGPGTRLTVL.

The chain recombines TRBV5-1 with TRBJ2-7; TRBD1 might be the D (6 bases). The CDR3 runs 13 residues. Germline V gene data show CDR1 as SGHRS and CDR2 as YFSETQ. V shed 3 bases and J shed 5 bases, with 12 bases lying between them. CDR3 in amino acids: CASSSQGFDEQYF. CDR3 sequence (DNA): TGCGCCAGCAGCTCACAGGGATTCGACGAGCAGTACTTC. The complete variable domain, with remaining parts taken from reference TRBV5-1 and TRBJ2-7, reads KAGVTQTPRYLIKTRGQQVTLSCSPISGHRSVSWYQQTPGQGLQFLFEYFSETQRNKGNFPGRFSGRQFSNSRSEMNVSTLELGDSALYLCASSSQGFDEQYFGPGTRLTVT.

In its sample, this clone was seen once. V usage is TRBV20-1 and J usage is TRBJ2-1; TRBD1 might be the D (6 bases). The CDR3 contains 11 residues. Germline CDR1 reads DFQATT; CDR2 reads SNEGSKA (reference sequence). The CDR3 DNA reads as TGCAGCGCCCCCAGGGGAGACGAGCAGTTCTTC. Its translation is CSAPRGDEQFF.